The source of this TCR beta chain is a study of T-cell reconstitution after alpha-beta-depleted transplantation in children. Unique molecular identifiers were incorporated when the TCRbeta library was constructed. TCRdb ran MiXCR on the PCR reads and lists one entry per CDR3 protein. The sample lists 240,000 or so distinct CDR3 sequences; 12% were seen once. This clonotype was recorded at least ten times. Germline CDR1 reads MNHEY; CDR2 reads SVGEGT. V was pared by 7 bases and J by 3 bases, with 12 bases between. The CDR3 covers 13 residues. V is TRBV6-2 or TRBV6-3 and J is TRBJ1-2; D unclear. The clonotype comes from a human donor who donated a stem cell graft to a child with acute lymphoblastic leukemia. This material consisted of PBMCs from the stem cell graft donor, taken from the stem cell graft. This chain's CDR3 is CASKTHGDYGYTF. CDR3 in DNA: TGTGCCAGCAAAACCCACGGAGACTATGGCTACACCTTC.